This T cell receptor (beta chain) was sequenced for a study of blood T cell repertoires in COVID-19 (dated by TCRdb to about 2020). Looking at the study overall: The collaborator samples originated in the United States, Italy and Spain and spanned the acute and convalescent phases of COVID-19. The material from the prospective study consisted of cDNA or gDNA derived from T cells, B-cell-depleted T cells, or PBMCs. Subjects who had been exposed to COVID-19, were actively infected with it, or had recovered from it provided the deeply sampled blood TCRbeta repertoires that made up the dataset. A freely available public database, intended as a resource for researchers studying the immune response to SARS-CoV-2, is where the repertoires were released. Samples were obtained from the ongoing ImmuneRACE study (first 160 participants) and from over 1,000 subjects provided by 6 global collaborators. Nearly every sample came with metadata listing a de-identified subject ID, COVID-19 status, age in years and sex. Where available, HLA class I and class II types were taken from metadata supplied by the sample provider and were not determined by assay-based typing.

Ends trimmed: V by 5 bases, J by 3 bases; bases unmatched to a gene: 16. CDR1 and CDR2 are read off the germline V gene as MNHEY and SVGEGT. The CDR3, cysteine through phenylalanine, is 18 amino acids long. Only CDR3 DNA remains: 54 bases, in frame from the first base. The immunoSEQ Assay, a bias-controlled multiplex PCR, was used to amplify TCRbeta CDR3 regions from genomic DNA. The paper's data handling went like this. Within the assay, amplification of reference gene primers was used to estimate how many nucleated cells each sample contained. To quantify the absolute abundance of each unique TCRbeta CDR3 rearrangement, sequence reads were collapsed and filtered. For each sample, productive Simpson clonality was calculated as the square root of Simpson's diversity index over productive rearrangements. TCRdb retrieved this table from immuneACCESS and kept in-frame rearrangements only. Not all clones are present; in checked studies, unresolved V genes account for under half, and no reason is known for the remainder. For V, J and clone size, that table is used; D and trimming come from the DNA. Present in this sample are more than 95,000 clones, 91% of which were seen just once. Jointly, the top ten make up 5% to 6.5% of the sample.

Points the paper makes about the study in general: How much clinical and demographic metadata was included differed by source and by participant, and the metadata was provided uncurated.

The collaborating institutions used their own protocols to collect whole blood in K2EDTA tubes. For TCRbeta analysis, collaborators shipped samples in one of three forms: frozen whole blood, isolated PBMCs, or DNA extracted from either of those sample types. Turning to this clone: The specificity of this receptor is unknown. No qualities accompany the bases; no much larger clone lies one base away.

This chain joins TRBV6-2 or TRBV6-3 to TRBJ2-1; the central 7 bases match TRBD2. This sequence was found in a human donor in a cohort sampled during active COVID-19. Specimen: peripheral blood. The sequenced DNA is TGTGCCAGCAGTCCCATTGTGGCGGCTAGCGGTGGCTACAATGAGCAGTTCTTC. This translates into CASSPIVAASGGYNEQFF.